Below are 3 T cell receptor beta chains sequenced from a single sample in a study of T cell responses to AZD1222 COVID-19 vaccine. Clones were read by immunoSEQ multiplex PCR, and TCRdb kept only the in-frame ones, dropping some. The data contain 100,000 to 150,000 clones, roughly 92% of them singletons. This specimen was peripheral blood, taken 28 days after the second AZD1222 dose. The receptors were gathered from an adult who received the AZD1222 COVID-19 vaccine.

The table lists this clone with a count of one. The chain employs TRBV6-5 and TRBJ1-3, with a tentative D call TRBD1 (6 bases). Germline CDR1 MNHEY, CDR2 SVGAGI. CDR3 length: 14 residues. Trimming removed 7 bases from V and 0 bases from J, with 10 bases in between. The CDR3 reads CASKQGLSGNTIYF. The CDR3 nucleotides read TGTGCCAGCAAACAGGGACTCTCTGGAAACACCATATATTTT.

The chain couples TRBV9 to TRBJ2-2; D unclear. The V and J ends lost 3 bases and 8 bases respectively, with 8 bases between them. CDR1 and CDR2 from the germline V gene are SGDLS and YYNGEE. This CDR3 spans 12 amino acids. CDR3 sequence (DNA): TGTGCCAGCAGCGAGAGTTCAGGGGAGCTGTTTTTT. It encodes CASSESSGELFF.

This chain links TRBV19 with TRBJ2-2, with TRBD2 identical over 14 bases. The germline V gene encodes CDR1 LNHDA and CDR2 SQIVND (reference sequence). Trimming took 2 bases from V and 1 from J; bases not matched to a gene: 3. The CDR3 consists of 18 residues. The CDR3 DNA sequence: TGTGCCAGTAGTATAAACGGACTAGCGGGAGGGAACACCGGGGAGCTGTTTTTT. Its protein is CASSINGLAGGNTGELFF.